This TCR beta chain comes out of a study of prognosis after radiotherapy for stage I lung cancer. Study at large: Deemed medically inoperable were all patients with non-small cell lung cancer.

It was by two-round multiplex PCR that TCR beta CDR3 was amplified from genomic DNA. Primers were specific to each TRBV and TRBJ gene in first-round PCR. TCRdb re-analysed the multiplex PCR reads in MiXCR, keeping a single row per CDR3 protein. Of around 63,000 distinct CDR3 sequences in the sample, around 27% were seen once. With respect to this clonotype: With only one base between it and a far larger clone, this is likely a read error.

The sequencing here drew on PBMCs, taken before or after stereotactic body radiation therapy (not recorded which). The TCR was taken from a donor aged 50 or older with non-small cell lung cancer.

CDR3 in DNA: TGTGCCAGCATGAACAGGGCCCTCGTGGGAAGGAATCGGCCCCAGCATTTT. Its protein product is CASMNRALVGRNRPQHF. The rearrangement joins TRBV6-2 or TRBV6-3 to TRBJ1-5, with a weak D call TRBD1 (6 bases). This CDR3 contains 17 residues. Germline CDR1 is MNHEY and CDR2 is SVGEGT.